These T cell receptor beta chains were read from a single sample in a study of blood T cells in healthy people across ages. TCRdb reanalysed the 5' RACE reads using MiXCR and keeps one entry per CDR3 protein. The table includes 1 million or so distinct CDR3 sequences, about 23% detected once. This same sample was also part of a study on T cells of mothers and their children.

Sequenced: blood. The receptors originated from a girl aged 2-9 years in good health. Both conserved end residues are part of each CDR3. The order of the fields is clone size, V gene, D gene, J gene, CDR3 protein, CDR3 DNA. A D gene is named only where the DNA matches it firmly. The size of a clone is reported for some rows only, either as once, few or many, or as a class for expanded clones.

clone_size: NA
v_call: TRBV5-1
d_call: TRBD2
j_call: TRBJ2-3
cdr3_aa: CASSSLGSGGTDTQYF
cdr3_nt: TGCGCCAGCAGCTCCTTAGGAAGCGGGGGCACAGATACGCAGTATTTT

clone_size: NA
v_call: TRBV29-1
d_call: TRBD2
j_call: TRBJ2-5
cdr3_aa: CSLASAGVEETQYF
cdr3_nt: TGCAGCCTCGCCTCGGCGGGGGTGGAGGAGACCCAGTACTTC

clone_size: few
v_call: TRBV5-1
d_call: NA
j_call: TRBJ2-1
cdr3_aa: CASSFGDGGRNEQFF
cdr3_nt: TGCGCCAGCAGCTTCGGGGACGGAGGGCGCAATGAGCAGTTCTTC

clone_size: NA
v_call: TRBV12-3/TRBV12-4
d_call: NA
j_call: TRBJ2-4
cdr3_aa: CASSLAGGANIQYF
cdr3_nt: TGTGCCAGCAGTTTAGCGGGGGGCGCTAACATTCAGTACTTC

clone_size: NA
v_call: TRBV20-1
d_call: NA
j_call: TRBJ2-3
cdr3_aa: CSVQRGADTQYF
cdr3_nt: TGCAGTGTCCAAAGAGGGGCAGATACGCAGTATTTT

clone_size: NA
v_call: TRBV10-3
d_call: NA
j_call: TRBJ1-2
cdr3_aa: CAGSRDYNYGYTF
cdr3_nt: TGTGCCGGTTCGAGGGACTATAACTATGGCTACACCTTC

clone_size: NA
v_call: TRBV7-9
d_call: TRBD2
j_call: TRBJ2-4
cdr3_aa: CASSPALAGGVYIQYF
cdr3_nt: TGTGCCAGCAGCCCTGCCCTAGCGGGAGGAGTATACATTCAGTACTTC

clone_size: NA
v_call: TRBV19
d_call: NA
j_call: TRBJ1-4
cdr3_aa: CASRANRVTDEKLFF
cdr3_nt: TGTGCCAGTAGGGCCAACAGGGTAACAGATGAAAAACTGTTTTTT

clone_size: NA
v_call: TRBV7-2
d_call: TRBD1
j_call: TRBJ2-5
cdr3_aa: CASSLKPDRENQYQETQYF
cdr3_nt: TGTGCCAGCAGCTTAAAGCCAGACAGGGAGAATCAGTACCAAGAGACCCAGTACTTC

clone_size: many
v_call: TRBV27
d_call: NA
j_call: TRBJ2-7
cdr3_aa: CASSLGLTYEQYF
cdr3_nt: TGTGCCAGCAGTTTAGGACTGACTTACGAGCAGTACTTC

clone_size: few
v_call: TRBV7-9
d_call: NA
j_call: TRBJ2-4
cdr3_aa: CASSSIETGWDKNIQYF
cdr3_nt: TGTGCCAGCAGCTCGATAGAGACAGGTTGGGACAAAAACATTCAGTACTTC